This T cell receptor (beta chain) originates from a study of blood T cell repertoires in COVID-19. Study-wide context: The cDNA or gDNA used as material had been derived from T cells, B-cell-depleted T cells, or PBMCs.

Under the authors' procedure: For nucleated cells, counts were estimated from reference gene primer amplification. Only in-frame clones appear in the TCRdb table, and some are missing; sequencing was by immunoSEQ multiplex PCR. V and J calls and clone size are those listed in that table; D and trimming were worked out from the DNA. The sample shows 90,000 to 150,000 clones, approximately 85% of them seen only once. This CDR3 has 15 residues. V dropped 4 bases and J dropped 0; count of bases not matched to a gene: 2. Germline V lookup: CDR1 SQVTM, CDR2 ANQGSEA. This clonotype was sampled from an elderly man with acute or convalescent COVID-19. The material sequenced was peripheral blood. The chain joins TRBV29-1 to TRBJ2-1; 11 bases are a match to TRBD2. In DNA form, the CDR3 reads TGCAGCGTTGGGGGACTAGCGGACTCCTACAATGAGCAGTTCTTC. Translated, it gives CSVGGLADSYNEQFF.